This T cell receptor (beta chain) came from a study of blood T cell repertoires in COVID-19. Study at large: Italy, Spain and the United States were the sources of the convalescent and acute COVID-19 samples. The analysed material was cDNA or gDNA that came from T cells, B-cell-depleted T cells, or PBMCs.

The length of the CDR3 is 14 residues. With 5 bases removed from V and 1 base from J, the gap between germline ends came to 11 bases. Germline V gives CDR1 LGHNT, CDR2 FRNRAP. The assay was immunoSEQ multiplex PCR, and TCRdb's table has in-frame clones only and misses some. The sample lists about 140,000 clones; roughly 90% were seen once. The clonotype was recovered from a man aged 50-60 years with active or convalescent COVID-19. Sequencing input: peripheral blood. The chain has TRBV12-5 and TRBJ1-2; possibly TRBD1 for D (6 bases). CDR3 DNA sequence: TGTGCTAGTGGTCCGGGACACAGTAACTATGGCTACACCTTC. Its translation is CASGPGHSNYGYTF.